One and the same sample provided the 5 T cell receptor beta chains below, sequenced in a study of PD-1 blockade in classical Hodgkin lymphoma. TCRdb's copy holds only in-frame clones and misses some; the assay was immunoSEQ multiplex PCR. The repertoire holds 70,000 to 80,000 clones, with roughly 91% as singletons. All patients experienced relapse after autologous stem cell transplantation, and brentuximab vedotin exposure was variable. Material: peripheral blood mononuclear cells (PBMCs), obtained at baseline. The receptors shown here come from a human donor with classical Hodgkin lymphoma.

This rearrangement joins TRBV18 to TRBJ2-5; a weak D match, TRBD2 (6 bases). This CDR3 region has 14 residues. The germline V gene has CDR1 KGHSH and CDR2 LQKENI. V dropped 1 base and J dropped 5 bases, with 11 bases sitting between them. The CDR3 bases are TGTGCCAGCTCACCACAGTGGGGGGTCGAGACCCAGTACTTC. Protein: CASSPQWGVETQYF.

This clone was seen more than once but under ten times. This sequence joins TRBV4-1 and TRBJ2-5, with D uncertain. Germline V lookup: CDR1 MGHRA, CDR2 YSYEKL. The CDR3 runs 15 residues. V was pared by 0 bases and J by 7 bases, with 15 bases between. CDR3 amino acids: CASSQEEDLSWTQYF. The CDR3 DNA reads TGCGCCAGCAGCCAAGAGGAAGACCTCTCTTGGACCCAGTACTTC.

This rearrangement joins TRBV7-6 to TRBJ2-1, with 7 bases matching TRBD2. The J segment lost 10 bases and the V segment lost 0 bases, leaving 3 bases of the junction unmatched. The CDR3 is made up of 13 amino acids. The germline V gene encodes CDR1 SGHVS and CDR2 FNYEAQ. The DNA for the CDR3 is TGTGCCAGCAGCTTAGCGAGGCGGGAGGAGCAGTTCTTC. As protein: CASSLARREEQFF.

This chain connects TRBV9 to TRBJ2-3; 11 nucleotides match TRBD2. The CDR3 is 18 residues long. The junction had 6 bases not matched to a gene; V was cut back by 0 bases and J by 0 bases. Germline CDR1 and CDR2: SGDLS and YYNGEE. The CDR3 bases are TGTGCCAGCAGCGTAGAAAGTAGCGGGGGGGCGAGCACAGATACGCAGTATTTT. Protein sequence: CASSVESSGGASTDTQYF.

The chain is built from TRBV18 and TRBJ1-5; a possible D gene is TRBD1 (6 bases). Germline lookup yields CDR1 KGHSH and CDR2 LQKENI. Trimming pared 3 bases from V and 5 bases from J, leaving 20 bases between. The CDR3 contains 17 residues. CDR3 bases: TGTGCCAGCTCACCCGAAGGGGGAGGGGCAGGTTATCAGCCCCAGCATTTT. This translates into CASSPEGGGAGYQPQHF.